A single sample gave rise to the 19 T cell receptor beta chains below, sequenced in a study of CD8+CD57+ T cells in acquired aplastic anemia. Researchers used genomic DNA as the template to profile TCR beta VDJ and CDR3. TCRdb independently ran MiXCR on the reads; one entry per CDR3 protein. In the table there are about 81,000 distinct CDR3 sequences, 40% to 50% of which are singletons. The sequenced sample consisted of sorted CD4+, CD8+, or CD8+CD57+ T cells (not recorded which) from PBMCs. The receptors here all came from a human donor in good health, serving as a control.

This clonotype was observed a handful of times. The chain carries TRBV2 and TRBJ1-1, with D possibly TRBD1 on 6 matching bases. The CDR3 contains 13 residues. V was shortened by 5 bases and J by 1 base, with 8 bases between the two germline ends. Germline-derived CDR1 and CDR2 are SNHLY and FYNNEI. As DNA, the CDR3 is TGTGCCAGCAGTAGGGGGGAGAACACTGAAGCTTTCTTT. Translated, it gives CASSRGENTEAFF.

In its sample, this clonotype was seen a few times. This rearrangement joins TRBV25-1 to TRBJ2-2; 8 bases map to TRBD1. CDR3 length equals 15 residues. Germline CDR1 MGHDK, CDR2 SYGVNS. V was pared by 6 bases and J by 4 bases, with 7 bases of the junction left unmatched. The CDR3 here is CASSLGTGFTGELFF. In DNA, the CDR3 is TGTGCCAGCAGCTTGGGGACAGGATTCACCGGGGAGCTGTTTTTT.

The chain joins TRBV10-3 to TRBJ1-1; maybe TRBD1 (6 bases). The length of the CDR3 is 16 residues. Germline CDR1 ENHRY, CDR2 SYGVKD. V lost 0 bases, J lost 4 bases, and 15 bases lay in between. CDR3 nucleotide sequence: TGTGCCATCAGTGAGTCAAAACAGGGTCTGGGCACTGAAGCTTTCTTT. This translates into CAISESKQGLGTEAFF.

The rearrangement joins TRBV12-3 or TRBV12-4 to TRBJ1-5; D is ambiguous. V lost 3 bases and J lost 6, with 3 bases in between. The CDR3 loop spans 11 amino acids. This CDR3 reads CASSFLQPQHF. The DNA for the CDR3 is TGTGCCAGCAGTTTCCTTCAGCCCCAGCATTTT.

The J gene is TRBJ1-2, the V gene TRBV24-1; D is unresolved. This CDR3 is built from 15 residues. Germline-derived CDR1 and CDR2 are KGHDR and SFDVKD. V was cut by 1 base and J by 0 bases, with 8 bases left in between. CDR3 loop: CATSDFLCANYGYTF. Here the CDR3 DNA reads TGTGCCACCAGTGATTTCTTATGTGCTAACTATGGCTACACCTTC.

V is TRBV7-8 and J is TRBJ2-7, with 7 bases matching TRBD2. The CDR3 sequence is 16 residues long. The germline V gene encodes CDR1 SGHVS and CDR2 FQNEAQ. V trimming: 2 bases; J trimming: 2 bases; junction bases outside the gene matches: 9. CDR3: CASSLRSAGSTYEQYF. The CDR3 region has the DNA TGTGCCAGCAGCTTACGGTCAGCGGGGTCCACCTACGAGCAGTACTTC.

The genes are TRBV19 and TRBJ1-6; perhaps TRBD1 as D (5 bases). The CDR3 contains 13 residues. Germline assignment: CDR1 LNHDA and CDR2 SQIVND (reference sequence). V was clipped by 8 bases and J by 7 bases, with 12 bases between them. The CDR3: CASGQGGNSPLHF. The CDR3 DNA reads as TGTGCCAGTGGCCAGGGTGGGAATTCACCCCTCCACTTT. The full variable domain, its missing parts supplied by reference TRBV19 and TRBJ1-6, is DGGITQSPKYLFRKEGQNVTLSCEQNLNHDAMYWYRQDPGQGLRLIYYSQIVNDFQKGDIAEGYSVSREKKESFPLTVTSAQKNPTAFYLCASGQGGNSPLHFGNGTRLTVT.

This clonotype was detected many times. The chain employs TRBV24-1 and TRBJ1-5, with D perhaps TRBD1 (5 bases). In germline, CDR1 is KGHDR, CDR2 SFDVKD. The V end was cut by 5 bases, the J end by 1 base, with 11 bases between. The CDR3 has 15 amino acids. The CDR3 loop is CATSGSGNSNQPQHF. In DNA, the CDR3 is TGTGCCACCAGTGGATCAGGGAACAGCAATCAGCCCCAGCATTTT.

This clonotype has only one observation. The J gene is TRBJ2-3, the V gene TRBV19; 9 bases align to TRBD1. The CDR3 has 18 residues. From germline, CDR1 is LNHDA and CDR2 SQIVND (reference sequence). V was clipped by 5 bases and J by 4 bases; unmatched bases: 16. CDR3 bases: TGTGCCAGTAGTTCCCGACCCACCGGGACAGGGAGCGCAGATACGCAGTATTTT. Translated: CASSSRPTGTGSADTQYF.

The J gene is TRBJ1-1, the V gene TRBV10-1; D remains ambiguous. Germline V gene lookup returns CDR1 WNHNN and CDR2 SYGVQD (reference sequence). There are 15 residues in the CDR3. Trimming took 3 bases from V and 4 from J, leaving 15 bases between them. The CDR3 is CASSDVEGCGTEAFF. DNA of the CDR3: TGCGCCAGCAGTGACGTCGAGGGTTGTGGCACTGAAGCTTTCTTT.

This chain joins TRBV25-1 and TRBJ1-1; D is undetermined. This CDR3 has 14 residues. Per germline, CDR1 MGHDK and CDR2 SYGVNS. Between the trimmed V and J ends, which lost 1 base and 1 base, there was a span of 7 bases. The CDR3 nucleotides are TGTGCCAGCAGTGAATTCGGCGGGAACACTGAAGCTTTCTTT. As protein: CASSEFGGNTEAFF.

A single count supports this clonotype. This chain uses TRBV7-2 with TRBJ2-3; perhaps TRBD2 as D (7 bases). Germline CDR1 reads SGHTA; CDR2 reads FQGNSA. The CDR3 contains 15 residues. Trimming stripped 0 bases from V and 5 bases from J, with 12 bases between. In DNA, the CDR3 is TGTGCCAGCAGCTTAGCGGTGGGGGGGCAAGATACGCAGTATTTT. This codes for CASSLAVGGQDTQYF.

This clonotype was observed many times. The chain recombines TRBV10-3 with TRBJ1-1; perhaps TRBD1 as D (5 bases). V lost 2 bases and J lost 8, with 6 bases in between. CDR1 and CDR2 from the germline V gene are ENHRY and SYGVKD. This CDR3 has 11 amino acids. The CDR3 loop is CAISEGQEAFF. CDR3 in DNA: TGTGCCATCAGTGAGGGACAAGAAGCTTTCTTT.

This clonotype was recorded many times. This chain links TRBV15 with TRBJ1-2; D not resolved. Trimming pared 1 base from V and 3 bases from J, leaving 15 bases between. Germline V gene sequence: CDR1 LNHNV, CDR2 YYDKDF (reference sequence). The CDR3 totals 16 residues. The CDR3 DNA reads as TGTGCCACCAGCAGAGTGGTGGGGTCCTGGGACTATGGCTACACCTTC. This sequence encodes CATSRVVGSWDYGYTF. Full variable domain (rest looked up from reference TRBV15 and TRBJ1-2): DAMVIQNPRYQVTQFGKPVTLSCSQTLNHNVMYWYQQKSSQAPKLLFHYYDKDFNNEADTPDNFQSRRPNTSFCFLDIRSPGLGDTAMYLCATSRVVGSWDYGYTFGSGTRLTVV.

This chain uses TRBV15 with TRBJ2-1; TRBD1 might be the D (6 bases). V gave up 11 bases and J gave up 0 bases, with 14 bases separating them. Germline V gene sequence: CDR1 LNHNV, CDR2 YYDKDF (reference sequence). The CDR3 is 14 residues long. The CDR3 spells CALQGTRSYNEQFF. The CDR3 DNA reads as TGTGCCCTTCAGGGGACACGCTCCTACAATGAGCAGTTCTTC.

In this sample, this clonotype turned up many times. CDR3 sequence reads: CASPHPGHPNTEAFF. CDR3 bases: TGTGCCAGCCCCCATCCAGGACACCCTAACACTGAAGCTTTCTTT. The J gene is TRBJ1-1, the V gene TRBV7-9, with D possibly TRBD1 on 5 matching bases. Trimming cost V 8 bases and J 2 bases, with 18 bases left between them. The germline V gene encodes CDR1 SEHNR and CDR2 FQNEAQ (reference sequence). The CDR3 length is 15 residues.

The chain has TRBV15 and TRBJ2-5; D perhaps matches TRBD2 (5 bases). TRBJ2-7 explains the end of the DNA better; the J call may be wrong. CDR3 size: 13 residues. The germline gives CDR1 LNHNV, CDR2 YYDKDF (reference sequence). The CDR3 coding sequence is TGTGCCACCAGGGACTCGGTGGCCTACGAGCAGTACTTC. Amino acid sequence: CATRDSVAYEQYF.

This clonotype was observed many times. The rearrangement uses TRBV20-1 and TRBJ1-2, with TRBD1 matching over 7 bases. Unmatched junction bases numbered 9, after V lost 1 base and J lost 4 bases. In germline, CDR1 is DFQATT, CDR2 SNEGSKA (reference sequence). This CDR3 contains 15 residues. CDR3 protein: CSARVLRGSVYGYTF. CDR3 DNA sequence: TGCAGTGCTAGAGTCCTCAGGGGGAGTGTCTATGGCTACACCTTC.

In this sample, this clonotype turned up many times. The chain is built from TRBV7-9 and TRBJ2-2; D might be TRBD1 or TRBD2, each matching 5 bases. CDR3 length equals 15 residues. The germline V gene has CDR1 SEHNR and CDR2 FQNEAQ (reference sequence). V was clipped by 1 base and J by 6 bases, with 12 bases between them. The DNA of the CDR3 is TGTGCCAGCAGCTTAGATGCTGTGGGGGCCGGGGAGCTGTTTTTT. This sequence encodes CASSLDAVGAGELFF.